What follows are 19 T cell receptor beta chains derived from one specimen sequenced in a study of Ad26.COV2.S vaccination and SARS-CoV-2 variants. Described treatment: some 19 received Ad26.COV2.S at low or high dose, single or two shots; 5 received placebo; per-sample allocation not given. Collection of the samples took place on day 63 after the first injection of vaccine or placebo. Sequencing used immunoSEQ multiplex PCR; TCRdb keeps in-frame clones, though not all of them. The sample shows a few hundred thousand clones, approximately 88% of them seen only once. Specimen: peripheral blood, collected in a trial of Ad26.COV2.S vaccine versus placebo. The receptors were gathered from a person between 18 and 59 years old who received the Ad26.COV2.S COVID-19 vaccine or a placebo.

The chain uses TRBV18 and TRBJ2-6; D gene unclear. Trimming stripped 5 bases from V and 3 bases from J, with 17 bases between. The CDR3 is 17 residues long. Germline assignment: CDR1 KGHSH and CDR2 LQKENI. CDR3 bases: TGTGCCAGCTCATCTCGGACGGGCCTAAATGGGGCCAACGTCCTGACTTTC. It yields the protein CASSSRTGLNGANVLTF.

The genes are TRBV20-1 and TRBJ1-5; no clear D gene. V lost 3 bases and J lost 7, with 10 bases in between. CDR1 is DFQATT, CDR2 SNEGSKA, per germline (reference sequence). The CDR3 consists of 12 residues. The CDR3 spells CSASERGQPQHF. The CDR3 coding sequence is TGCAGTGCTAGTGAGCGGGGACAGCCCCAGCATTTT.

The gene calls are TRBV19 and TRBJ2-1, with D maybe TRBD2 (6 bases). The CDR3 extends over 15 amino acids. In germline, CDR1 is LNHDA, CDR2 SQIVND (reference sequence). The V gene lost 0 bases and the J gene lost 3 bases, with 9 bases spanning the gap. The CDR3 here is CASSIEDYLYNEQFF. The CDR3, as DNA: TGTGCCAGTAGTATAGAGGACTACCTCTACAATGAGCAGTTCTTC.

The chain links TRBV4-2 to TRBJ2-1; 7 bases are a match to TRBD2. Germline V gene lookup returns CDR1 LGHNA and CDR2 YNFKEQ. J gave up 8 bases and V 4 bases, and 5 bases lay outside the gene matches. The CDR3 runs to 13 residues. CDR3 sequence reads: CASSPTGGYEQFF. Written as DNA, the CDR3 is TGTGCCAGCAGCCCGACGGGGGGATATGAGCAGTTCTTC.

This clone was recorded once. The chain is built from TRBV9 and TRBJ2-7; 7 bases agree with TRBD1. Losses at the gene ends were 3 bases for V and 5 bases for J; bases not matched to a gene: 2. CDR3 size: 12 residues. Germline V gene sequence: CDR1 SGDLS, CDR2 YYNGEE. CDR3 region: CASSADRDEQYF. In DNA, the CDR3 is TGTGCCAGCAGCGCAGACAGGGACGAGCAGTACTTC.

The chain has TRBV29-1 and TRBJ2-1; D is ambiguous. Germline-derived CDR1 and CDR2 are SQVTM and ANQGSEA. This CDR3 has 14 amino acids. V gave up 3 bases and J gave up 6 bases, with 15 bases separating them. CDR3 in DNA: TGCAGCGTTGACCCGCCGGGCGTCATCAATGAGCAGTTCTTC. Encoded protein: CSVDPPGVINEQFF.

The chain couples TRBV7-2 to TRBJ1-2; the D gene is possibly TRBD1 (6 bases). Germline CDR1 SGHTA, CDR2 FQGNSA. V gave up 1 base and J gave up 3 bases, with 12 bases separating them. The CDR3 runs to 15 residues. The CDR3 spells CASSLDRTEDYGYTF. CDR3 DNA sequence: TGTGCCAGCAGCTTAGATCGGACAGAGGACTATGGCTACACCTTC.

The chain has TRBV9 and TRBJ1-5; unclear D gene. V was shortened by 7 bases and J by 0 bases, with 14 bases between the two germline ends. The CDR3 spans 15 residues. Germline CDR1 and CDR2: SGDLS and YYNGEE. CDR3 residues: CASWAKRVSNQPQHF. CDR3 in DNA: TGTGCCAGCTGGGCTAAACGGGTTAGCAATCAGCCCCAGCATTTT. Looking up the rest from reference TRBV9 and TRBJ1-5 gives the full variable domain: DSGVTQTPKHLITATGQRVTLRCSPRSGDLSVYWYQQSLDQGLQFLIQYYNGEERAKGNILERFSAQQFPDLHSELNLSSLELGDSALYFCASWAKRVSNQPQHFGDGTRLSIL.

This clone was seen a handful of times. CDR3 nucleotides: TGTGCCTGGAGAACCGGGACAGGGTCGGACTATGGCTACACCTTC. Protein sequence: CAWRTGTGSDYGYTF. The chain recombines TRBV30 with TRBJ1-2; 9 bases agree with TRBD1. V lost 3 bases, J lost 3 bases, and 8 bases stayed unmatched. CDR1 is GTSNPN, CDR2 SVGIG, per germline (reference sequence). CDR3 length: 15 residues.

This clone was detected many times. The genes are TRBV4-1 and TRBJ2-1, with a tentative D call TRBD2 (5 bases). Germline V gene data show CDR1 as MGHRA and CDR2 as YSYEKL. This CDR3 contains 13 residues. V was trimmed by 4 bases and J by 4 bases, leaving 8 bases between them. In nucleotides, the CDR3 is TGCGCCAGCAGCCTCGGACTGTACAATGAGCAGTTCTTC. It specifies CASSLGLYNEQFF.

This chain uses TRBV19 with TRBJ2-2; 7 nucleotides match TRBD1. The germline gives CDR1 LNHDA, CDR2 SQIVND (reference sequence). CDR3 length equals 16 residues. V lost 4 bases, J lost 5 bases, and 10 bases stayed unmatched. CDR3 in DNA: TGTGCCAGTAGTAATCCCCACAGGGGCGGAACCGGGGAGCTGTTTTTT. It encodes CASSNPHRGGTGELFF.

The CDR3 spells CASSESLAGGISTDTQYF. CDR3 DNA: TGCGCCAGCAGTGAGTCACTAGCGGGGGGGATTAGCACAGATACGCAGTATTTT. This chain joins TRBV10-1 and TRBJ2-3, with TRBD2 identical over 13 bases. CDR1 and CDR2 from the germline V gene are WNHNN and SYGVQD (reference sequence). CDR3 length: 18 amino acids. The V segment lost 0 bases and the J segment 0 bases; nucleotides outside the gene matches: 3.

V is TRBV5-1 and J is TRBJ1-3; D not certain. This CDR3 region has 15 residues. Trimming stripped 7 bases from V and 4 bases from J, with 18 bases between. In germline, CDR1 is SGHRS, CDR2 YFSETQ. This CDR3 reads CASGQDGRAGNTIYF. The DNA of the CDR3 is TGCGCCAGCGGGCAAGACGGTCGGGCGGGAAACACCATATATTTT. Filled out from reference TRBV5-1 and TRBJ1-3, the complete variable domain reads KAGVTQTPRYLIKTRGQQVTLSCSPISGHRSVSWYQQTPGQGLQFLFEYFSETQRNKGNFPGRFSGRQFSNSRSEMNVSTLELGDSALYLCASGQDGRAGNTIYFGEGSWLTVV.

This clone was detected once. Other DNA variants within this sample encode the same CDR3. The chain uses TRBV29-1 and TRBJ1-2; weak D call: TRBD1 (5 bases). The CDR3 runs to 12 residues. CDR1 is SQVTM and CDR2 is ANQGSEA in the germline V gene. V gave up 6 bases and J gave up 2 bases, with 10 bases separating them. CDR3 residues: CSVDRQNYGYTF. CDR3 nucleotides: TGCAGCGTCGACCGACAGAACTATGGCTACACCTTC.

The chain carries TRBV4-3 and TRBJ2-5; D is ambiguous. The CDR3 runs to 14 residues. The ends were cut back, 0 bases at V and 2 bases at J, with 7 bases in the middle. The germline gives CDR1 LGHNA, CDR2 YSLEER. DNA for the CDR3: TGCGCCAGCAGCCAAGATCCGAATCAAGAGACCCAGTACTTC. Its protein is CASSQDPNQETQYF.

The genes are TRBV30 and TRBJ1-2; D remains ambiguous. The CDR3 covers 12 residues. Trimming shortened V by 4 bases and J by 11 bases, and 17 bases separated the two germline ends. Germline V gives CDR1 GTSNPN, CDR2 SVGIG (reference sequence). Here the CDR3 DNA reads TGTGCCTGGACAACTACCGGGGTTGTTTACACCTTC. This codes for CAWTTTGVVYTF.

This clone has just a few counts. This rearrangement joins TRBV29-1 to TRBJ2-7; perhaps TRBD1 as D (5 bases). CDR3 length: 12 residues. Germline V gives CDR1 SQVTM, CDR2 ANQGSEA. Trimming stripped 4 bases from V and 5 bases from J, with 12 bases between. The CDR3 coding sequence is TGCAGCGTTGTTGAACAGGCCAACGAGCAGTACTTC. Translation: CSVVEQANEQYF.

The J gene is TRBJ2-1, the V gene TRBV3-1 (or the pseudogene TRBV3-2); D remains ambiguous. Germline CDR1 and CDR2: LGHDT and YNNKEL (reference sequence). V lost 1 base and J lost 2, with 9 bases in between. The CDR3 extends over 15 amino acids. The CDR3 loop reads CASSQALDPYNEQFF. As DNA, the CDR3 is TGTGCCAGCAGCCAAGCGCTAGATCCCTACAATGAGCAGTTCTTC.

The chain recombines TRBV19 with TRBJ1-2; D might be TRBD1 (5 bases). V was shortened by 5 bases and J by 8 bases, with 24 bases between the two germline ends. This CDR3 is 16 amino acids long. Germline CDR1 and CDR2: LNHDA and SQIVND (reference sequence). The CDR3 region has the DNA TGTGCCAGTAGTTATCGGCCACACCAGGGTAAGAGAGGCTACACCTTC. Protein: CASSYRPHQGKRGYTF.